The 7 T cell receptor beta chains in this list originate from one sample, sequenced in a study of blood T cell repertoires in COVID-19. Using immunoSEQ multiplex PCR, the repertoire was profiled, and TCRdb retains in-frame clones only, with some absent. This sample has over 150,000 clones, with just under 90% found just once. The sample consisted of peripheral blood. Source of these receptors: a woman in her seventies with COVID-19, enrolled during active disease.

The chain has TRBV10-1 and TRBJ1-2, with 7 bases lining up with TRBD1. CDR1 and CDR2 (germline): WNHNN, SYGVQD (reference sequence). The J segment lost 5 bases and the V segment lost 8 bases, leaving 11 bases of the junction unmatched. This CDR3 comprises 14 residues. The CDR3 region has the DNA TGCGCCAGCGCCAGGGACAGAGTGATTTATGGCTACACCTTC. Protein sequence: CASARDRVIYGYTF.

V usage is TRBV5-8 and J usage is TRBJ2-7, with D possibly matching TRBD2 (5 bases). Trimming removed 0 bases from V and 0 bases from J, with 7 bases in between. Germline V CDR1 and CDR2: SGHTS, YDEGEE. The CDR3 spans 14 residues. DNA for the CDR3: TGTGCCAGCAGCTTGGTGGAGGTCTCCTACGAGCAGTACTTC. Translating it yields CASSLVEVSYEQYF. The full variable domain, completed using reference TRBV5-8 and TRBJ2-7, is EAGVTQSPTHLIKTRGQQATLRCSPISGHTSVYWYQQALGLGLQFLLWYDEGEERNRGNFPPRFSGRQFPNYSSELNVNALELEDSALYLCASSLVEVSYEQYFGPGTRLTVT.

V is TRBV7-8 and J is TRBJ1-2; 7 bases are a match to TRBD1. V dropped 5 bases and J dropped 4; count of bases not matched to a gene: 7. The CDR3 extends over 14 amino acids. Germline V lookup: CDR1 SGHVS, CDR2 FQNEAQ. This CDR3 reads CASSRAGQVYGYTF. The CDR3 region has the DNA TGTGCCAGCAGCCGCGCCGGACAGGTCTATGGCTACACCTTC.

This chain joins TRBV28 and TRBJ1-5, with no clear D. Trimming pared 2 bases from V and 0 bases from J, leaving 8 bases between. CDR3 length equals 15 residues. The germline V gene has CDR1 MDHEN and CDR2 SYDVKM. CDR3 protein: CASSLISPSNQPQHF. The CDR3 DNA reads TGTGCCAGCAGTTTAATATCCCCTAGCAATCAGCCCCAGCATTTT.

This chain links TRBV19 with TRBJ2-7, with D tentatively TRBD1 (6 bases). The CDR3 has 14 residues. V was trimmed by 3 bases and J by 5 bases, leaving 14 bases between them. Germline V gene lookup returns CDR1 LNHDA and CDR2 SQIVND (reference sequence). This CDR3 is CASSISGVVDEQYF. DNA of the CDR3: TGTGCCAGTAGTATTTCAGGGGTTGTTGACGAGCAGTACTTC.

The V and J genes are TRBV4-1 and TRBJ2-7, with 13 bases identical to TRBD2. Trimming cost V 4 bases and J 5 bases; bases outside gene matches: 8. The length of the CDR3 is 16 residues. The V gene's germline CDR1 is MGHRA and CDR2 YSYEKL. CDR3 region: CASSPQAGLAGNEQYF. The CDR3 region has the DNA TGCGCCAGCAGCCCCCAGGCGGGACTAGCGGGAAACGAGCAGTACTTC.

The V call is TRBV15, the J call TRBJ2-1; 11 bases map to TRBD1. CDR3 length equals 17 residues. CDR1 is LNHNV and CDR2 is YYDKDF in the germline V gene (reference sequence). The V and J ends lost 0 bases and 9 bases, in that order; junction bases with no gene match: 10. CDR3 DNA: TGTGCCACCAGCAGAGATTTGGGACAGGGGGGACGGGCTGAGCAGTTCTTC. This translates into CATSRDLGQGGRAEQFF.